This is a list of T cell receptor beta chains from one sample in a study of sequential checkpoint blockade in melanoma. Measured with immunoSEQ multiplex PCR; TCRdb has only the in-frame clones, and not every one. In the table there are about 28,000 clones, roughly 91% of which are singletons. The material sequenced was CD8+ T cells sorted from blood (inferred from file names), taken from a patient given nivolumab and ipilimumab in sequence. Every receptor here comes from a human donor with melanoma. Each CDR3 is given with its conserved first and last residue. A D gene is named only where the DNA matches it firmly. A clone size is listed for some rows: how often the clone was seen (once, few, many), or a class if it is expanded.

abundance,j_gene,v_gene,d_gene,CDR3nt,CDR3aa
once,TRBJ2-7,TRBV28,NA,TGTGCCAGCGCGGCGAGACTTACCTCCTACGAGCAGTACTTC,CASAARLTSYEQYF
NA,TRBJ2-1,TRBV9,TRBD2,TGTGCCAGCAGCGTAGGTACTAGCGGTTACAATGAGCAGTTCTTC,CASSVGTSGYNEQFF
once,TRBJ2-3,TRBV19,NA,TGTGCCAGTAGTATACAGGACATCGCCGCAGTTACGCAGTATTTT,CASSIQDIAAVTQYF
once,TRBJ2-5,TRBV7-2,TRBD2,TGTGCCAGCAGCCCGGGACTAGCGGGGGGGCAAGAGACCCAGTACTTC,CASSPGLAGGQETQYF
NA,TRBJ1-6,TRBV7-3,TRBD1,TGTGCCAGCAGCCTCTTAGACAGGGGTAATTCACCCCTCCACTTT,CASSLLDRGNSPLHF
NA,TRBJ1-5,TRBV9,NA,TGTGCCAGCAGCGGAACCCAGGGGATCAATCAGCCCCAGCATTTT,CASSGTQGINQPQHF
NA,TRBJ2-7,TRBV29-1,TRBD2,TGCAGCGTTATAGCGGGACCCTCCTACGAGCAGTACTTC,CSVIAGPSYEQYF
NA,TRBJ2-5,TRBV11-2,TRBD2,TGTGCCAGCAGCCAGAGAGTAGCGGGAGAGAGGGAGACCCAGTACTTC,CASSQRVAGERETQYF
NA,TRBJ2-2,TRBV18,NA,TGTGCCAGCTCACCACCGAAGGGGGGGGCGAACACCGGGGAGCTGTTTTTT,CASSPPKGGANTGELFF
NA,TRBJ2-2,TRBV7-2,NA,TGTGCCAGCACCTACACCGGGGAGCTGTTTTTT,CASTYTGELFF
few,TRBJ2-3,TRBV4-2,NA,TGTGCCAGCAGCCAAGAACTAGCCCCGCCGGGGGATACGCAGTATTTT,CASSQELAPPGDTQYF
NA,TRBJ2-1,TRBV29-1,TRBD2,TGCAGCGTTGAAACTAGCGGGAGTTTCCCCAATGAGCAGTTCTTC,CSVETSGSFPNEQFF
NA,TRBJ2-1,TRBV2,TRBD2,TGTGCCAGCAGTGAATTTGCTAGCGGGAGGAATGAGCAGTTCTTC,CASSEFASGRNEQFF
NA,TRBJ2-7,TRBV11-2,TRBD2,TGTGCCAGCAGCTTAGCACCCCTAGCGGGAGGGAAATCCTACGAGCAGTACTTC,CASSLAPLAGGKSYEQYF
NA,TRBJ2-3,TRBV10-3,TRBD2,TGTGCCATCAGTGAGGTTACTAGCGGGAGGATCACAGATACGCAGTATTTT,CAISEVTSGRITDTQYF
NA,TRBJ2-7,TRBV19,NA,TGTGCCAGTAGTATTGGAGACAGCTCCTACGAGCAGTACTTC,CASSIGDSSYEQYF
NA,TRBJ2-2,TRBV9,NA,TGTGCCAGCAGCGTTCAACAGGGACAATCGAACACCGGGGAGCTGTTTTTT,CASSVQQGQSNTGELFF
NA,TRBJ2-1,TRBV6-6,TRBD2,TGTGCCAGCAGTTACTCGAGCGGGGGGGCGGATGAGCAGTTCTTC,CASSYSSGGADEQFF
NA,TRBJ2-1,TRBV9,TRBD1,TGTGCCAGCAGCGCCTCCGGGACAGGGGACAATGAGCAGTTCTTC,CASSASGTGDNEQFF
NA,TRBJ2-6,TRBV9,TRBD1,TGTGCCAGCAGCGCTCCTACAGGGGACATCTCTGGGGCCAACGTCCTGACTTTC,CASSAPTGDISGANVLTF